This T cell receptor (beta chain) originates from a study of T cell responses to AZD1222 COVID-19 vaccine. The study, taken as a whole, reports: Nearly half of spike-specific TCRs reportedly target variant regions that are unmutated in the B.1.351 and B.1.1.7 variants. The sample set comprised mostly white British donors with more females, and clonal diversity was possibly underestimated. Without day 14 samples, only post-peak T cell repertoires were studied.

With respect to this clone: The target antigen is unknown.

The method was immunoSEQ multiplex PCR; TCRdb's version includes in-frame clones alone and lacks a portion of them. This sample carries approximately 130,000 clones, roughly 85% of them seen once, and the ten largest clones take approximately 8%. V was shortened by 5 bases and J by 5 bases, with 16 bases between the two germline ends. The CDR3 loop spans 15 amino acids. CDR1 is MNHEY and CDR2 is SVGAGI in the germline V gene. The receptor's source is an adult who received the MenACWY meningococcal vaccine as a control. This chain joins TRBV6-5 and TRBJ1-5, with a possible D match to TRBD1 (6 bases). Here the sequenced sample was peripheral blood, taken 28 days after the second dose of the MenACWY control vaccine. The CDR3 region has the DNA TGTGCCAGCAGTACAAGGACAGCCTCTGATCAGCCCCAGCATTTT. It specifies CASSTRTASDQPQHF.